The 27 T cell receptor beta chains presented below share a single source sample, sequenced in a study of cytomegalovirus exposure and HLA in healthy donors. Primers included in the PCR were 60 Vbeta and 13 Jbeta primers. Measured with immunoSEQ multiplex PCR; TCRdb has only the in-frame clones, and not every one. The sample yields over 70,000 clones, over 70% seen once. Material: PBMCs. The receptors were sampled from a woman aged 45-60 years in good health and CMV-seropositive.

V is TRBV30 and J is TRBJ2-1, with 11 bases aligning to TRBD1. The CDR3 is made up of 17 amino acids. V lost 8 bases and J lost 0; bases outside the gene matches: 12. CDR1 is GTSNPN, CDR2 SVGIG, per germline (reference sequence). The CDR3 DNA follows: TGTGCCGGGTCGGGACAGGGGGTTATGAGCTCCTACAATGAGCAGTTCTTC. Translation: CAGSGQGVMSSYNEQFF.

This clone has just one count. V is TRBV5-6 and J is TRBJ1-2; 8 positions match TRBD1. This CDR3 has 14 residues. The germline V gene encodes CDR1 SGHDT and CDR2 YYEEEE. The V and J ends lost 0 bases and 12 bases, in that order; junction bases with no gene match: 10. CDR3 loop: CASSLVAGQGFHTF. For the CDR3, the DNA is TGTGCCAGCAGCTTGGTTGCTGGACAGGGATTCCACACCTTC.

The chain couples TRBV7-3 to TRBJ2-3; TRBD2 matches 11 bases. V shed 3 bases, J shed 6 bases, and the junction held 14 bases outside the gene matches. Germline loops: CDR1 SGHTA, CDR2 FQGTGA. The CDR3 extends over 18 amino acids. CDR3 sequence reads: CASSLGLTSGGAPDTQYF. CDR3 DNA: TGTGCCAGCAGCTTGGGTCTAACTAGCGGGGGAGCCCCGGATACGCAGTATTTT.

Only one count was recorded for this clone. The J gene is TRBJ1-2, the V gene TRBV5-1; D ambiguous. Trimming pared 0 bases from V and 8 bases from J, leaving 14 bases between. The CDR3 is made up of 14 amino acids. The germline CDR1 and CDR2 sequences are SGHRS and YFSETQ. The DNA of the CDR3 is TGCGCCAGCAGCTTGGTGGTACGGGGAGAAGGCTACACCTTC. Translated, it gives CASSLVVRGEGYTF.

This clone was recorded once. This sequence joins TRBV19 and TRBJ1-1; D may be TRBD1 (5 bases). Germline loops: CDR1 LNHDA, CDR2 SQIVND (reference sequence). Between the trimmed V and J ends, which lost 5 bases and 4 bases, there was a span of 8 bases. The CDR3 extends over 12 amino acids. CDR3 protein: CASSFQGTEAFF. The CDR3 bases are TGTGCCAGTAGTTTCCAGGGCACTGAAGCTTTCTTT.

In this sample, this clone turned up once. The CDR3 DNA reads TGTGCCAGCAGCTTTGCGGCCAAAAACATTCAGTACTTC. Translating gives CASSFAAKNIQYF. The chain combines TRBV11-1 with TRBJ2-4; D remains unclear. Germline V gene lookup returns CDR1 SGHAT and CDR2 FQDESV (reference sequence). V was shortened by 3 bases and J by 1 base, with 4 bases between the two germline ends. This CDR3 spans 13 amino acids.

The V gene is TRBV2, the J gene TRBJ1-2; 8 bases fit TRBD1. Germline V gene data show CDR1 as SNHLY and CDR2 as FYNNEI. This CDR3 spans 12 amino acids. The ends lost 6 bases at V and 6 bases at J; junction bases unmatched: 3. CDR3 coding DNA: TGTGCCAGCAGATTGACAGGGGATGGCTACACCTTC. The encoded protein is CASRLTGDGYTF.

The chain carries TRBV18 and TRBJ2-2; TRBD1 matches 8 bases. Germline V gene sequence: CDR1 KGHSH, CDR2 LQKENI. The CDR3 extends over 16 amino acids. After removal of 6 bases from V and 5 bases from J, the junction contained 11 bases not matched to a gene. The CDR3 DNA reads TGTGCCAGCTCCCCTTCGGACAGGGTGAGGACCGGGGAGCTGTTTTTT. This codes for CASSPSDRVRTGELFF.

J is TRBJ2-2 and V is TRBV27; TRBD1 matches 8 bases. Germline lookup yields CDR1 MNHEY and CDR2 SMNVEV (reference sequence). The length of the CDR3 is 15 residues. Germline trimming cut 5 bases from V and 7 bases from J; bases unmatched to any gene: 9. The CDR3 loop reads CASSLLQGGHGELFF. The CDR3, as DNA: TGTGCCAGCAGTCTTCTACAGGGGGGTCACGGGGAGCTGTTTTTT.

V usage is TRBV10-2 and J usage is TRBJ2-5, with 13 bases that match TRBD2. The end of the DNA aligns better with TRBJ2-7, so the J call may be wrong. Germline V CDR1 and CDR2: WSHSY, SAAADI. This CDR3 comprises 16 residues. CDR3 sequence reads: CASARTSGGSSYEQYF. DNA of the CDR3: TGCGCCAGCGCCCGGACTAGCGGGGGTAGCTCCTACGAGCAGTACTTC.

The table lists this clone with a count of one. The chain carries TRBV7-9 and TRBJ2-3, with 16 bases aligning to TRBD2. The germline gives CDR1 SEHNR, CDR2 FQNEAQ (reference sequence). J lost 2 bases, V lost 5 bases, and 7 bases had no gene match. The CDR3 loop spans 18 amino acids. This chain's CDR3 is CASSQGLAGGQNTDTQYF. The DNA of the CDR3 is TGTGCCAGCAGCCAGGGACTAGCGGGGGGGCAGAACACAGATACGCAGTATTTT.

The chain couples TRBV5-1 to TRBJ1-5, with a possible D match to TRBD1 (5 bases). CDR3 length: 14 amino acids. V was clipped by 4 bases and J by 0 bases, with 8 bases between them. CDR1 is SGHRS and CDR2 is YFSETQ in the germline V gene. This CDR3 is CASSPGLSNQPQHF. CDR3 sequence (DNA): TGCGCCAGCAGCCCGGGACTTAGCAATCAGCCCCAGCATTTT.

This chain connects TRBV7-2 to TRBJ2-3; D gene unclear. This CDR3 contains 18 residues. Germline-derived CDR1 and CDR2 are SGHTA and FQGNSA. V was clipped by 1 base and J by 4 bases, with 21 bases between them. The CDR3 sequence is CASSLVAKYSSSPDTQYF. In DNA, the CDR3 is TGTGCCAGCAGCTTAGTCGCGAAATATAGCTCTTCACCAGATACGCAGTATTTT.

This chain joins TRBV5-8 and TRBJ1-1, with D tentatively TRBD1 (6 bases). Trimming left V 5 bases short and J 4 bases short, with 21 bases between. The CDR3 has 16 residues. Germline V gene lookup returns CDR1 SGHTS and CDR2 YDEGEE. The chain's CDR3 is CASRSMIAGASTEAFF. The CDR3 DNA reads as TGTGCCAGCAGATCGATGATCGCAGGGGCGTCCACTGAAGCTTTCTTT.

This sequence joins TRBV30 and TRBJ2-1, with TRBD2 as a possible D gene (6 bases). The CDR3 contains 16 residues. Germline lookup yields CDR1 GTSNPN and CDR2 SVGIG (reference sequence). V was shortened by 0 bases and J by 2 bases, with 14 bases between the two germline ends. The DNA for the CDR3 is TGTGCCTGGAGTGTAACGGGACTTTCCCCCTACAATGAGCAGTTCTTC. It specifies CAWSVTGLSPYNEQFF.

The J gene is TRBJ2-3, the V gene TRBV12-5; D is unresolved. The V end lost 1 base, the J end lost 2 bases, and 16 bases lay between the germline ends. Germline lookup yields CDR1 LGHNT and CDR2 FRNRAP. The CDR3 runs to 17 residues. This chain's CDR3 is CASGLGLPTSYTDTQYF. CDR3 nucleotides: TGTGCTAGTGGTTTGGGCCTCCCGACAAGCTACACAGATACGCAGTATTTT.

The chain links TRBV5-4 to TRBJ1-1, with D perhaps TRBD1 (5 bases). CDR1 and CDR2 from the germline V gene are SGHNT and YYREEE (reference sequence). The CDR3 length is 15 residues. V was clipped by 2 bases and J by 2 bases, with 13 bases between them. The CDR3 bases are TGTGCCAGCAGCTTAGTTGGGGCCTCCAACACTGAAGCTTTCTTT. The encoded protein is CASSLVGASNTEAFF. Full variable domain (remainder filled in from reference TRBV5-4 and TRBJ1-1): ETGVTQSPTHLIKTRGQQVTLRCSSQSGHNTVSWYQQALGQGPQFIFQYYREEENGRGNFPPRFSGLQFPNYSSELNVNALELDDSALYLCASSLVGASNTEAFFGQGTRLTVV.

The genes are TRBV7-8 and TRBJ1-2; D gene uncertain. CDR1 SGHVS and CDR2 FQNEAQ come from the germline V gene. The CDR3 contains 15 residues. V dropped 1 base and J dropped 3 bases, with 12 bases sitting between them. This CDR3 reads CASSLVLQMDYGYTF. DNA of the CDR3: TGTGCCAGCAGCTTAGTCTTACAGATGGACTATGGCTACACCTTC.

V gene TRBV6-1 combines with J gene TRBJ2-7; 9 positions match TRBD1. The CDR3 is 15 amino acids. The trim removed 3 bases at V and 3 bases at J, leaving 6 bases unmatched. Germline values: CDR1 MNHNS, CDR2 SASEGT. In DNA form, the CDR3 reads TGTGCCAGCAGTGAGAGGACAGGGGTCGGCTACGAGCAGTACTTC. This gives the protein CASSERTGVGYEQYF.

The chain has TRBV2 and TRBJ1-6; D remains unclear. CDR1 and CDR2 from the germline V gene are SNHLY and FYNNEI. The CDR3 is 13 amino acids. V was trimmed by 5 bases and J by 10 bases, leaving 12 bases between them. CDR3 in amino acids: CASSTQVRSPLHF. DNA of the CDR3: TGTGCCAGCAGTACGCAGGTTCGGTCACCCCTCCACTTT.

As concerns this clone: The germline gene is not matched at one end of the junction; a read error may be the cause. This chain uses TRBV18 with TRBJ2-5; 9 bases fit TRBD1. The germline CDR1 and CDR2 sequences are KGHSH and LQKENI. The CDR3 covers 13 residues. The CDR3 loop reads CASSQGAGETQYF. As DNA, the CDR3 is TGTGCCAGTTCACAGGGGGCAGGAGAGACCCAGTACTTC.

The chain uses TRBV9 and TRBJ1-1; 9 bases align to TRBD1. Per the germline V gene, CDR1 is SGDLS and CDR2 is YYNGEE. V shed 0 bases and J 5 bases; nucleotides not matched to a gene: 8. CDR3 size: 16 residues. Here the CDR3 reads CASSVEPTGTGTEAFF. For the CDR3, the DNA is TGTGCCAGCAGCGTAGAGCCGACAGGGACAGGGACTGAAGCTTTCTTT.

This sequence joins TRBV2 and TRBJ1-4; D unresolved. The germline V gene encodes CDR1 SNHLY and CDR2 FYNNEI. CDR3 length: 12 residues. Trimming removed 7 bases from V and 4 bases from J, with 7 bases in between. CDR3: CASIMFNEKLFF. CDR3 nucleotide sequence: TGTGCCAGCATTATGTTTAATGAAAAACTGTTTTTT.

The J gene is TRBJ2-3, the V gene TRBV6-5; 11 bases are shared with TRBD2. Germline loops: CDR1 MNHEY, CDR2 SVGAGI. There are 15 residues in the CDR3. Trimming removed 6 bases from V and 4 bases from J; junction bases left unmatched: 6. CDR3 DNA sequence: TGTGCCAGCAGCCATAGCGGGGGGGGACCAGATACGCAGTATTTT. This translates into CASSHSGGGPDTQYF.

The rearrangement links TRBV27 to TRBJ1-1, with 7 bases that match TRBD1. The CDR3 runs 15 residues. With 5 bases clipped from V and 6 bases from J, the junction kept 12 bases outside the gene matches. Per the germline V gene, CDR1 is MNHEY and CDR2 is SMNVEV (reference sequence). The CDR3 spells CASSASTGIRAEAFF. The CDR3 nucleotides read TGTGCCAGCAGTGCCTCGACAGGGATTAGGGCTGAAGCTTTCTTT.

The chain couples TRBV2 to TRBJ1-4, with a weak D call TRBD1 (6 bases). With 5 bases removed from V and 5 bases from J, the gap between germline ends came to 12 bases. The CDR3 length is 14 residues. Germline V gene data show CDR1 as SNHLY and CDR2 as FYNNEI. CDR3 protein: CASSRGGGNEKLFF. CDR3 DNA: TGTGCCAGCAGTAGGGGGGGAGGAAATGAAAAACTGTTTTTT.

The CDR3 nucleotides read TGCGCCAGCAGCTATGGACAGGATGGCTACACCTTC. Residues: CASSYGQDGYTF. The rearrangement joins TRBV5-1 to TRBJ1-2; TRBD1 matches at 7 bases. Germline V lookup: CDR1 SGHRS, CDR2 YFSETQ. With 3 bases clipped from V and 6 bases from J, the junction kept 2 bases outside the gene matches. This CDR3 spans 12 amino acids.